Below are 15 T cell receptor beta chains sequenced from a single sample in a study of T cell responses to AZD1222 COVID-19 vaccine. Assay: immunoSEQ multiplex PCR; the TCRdb copy retains only in-frame clones and omits some. The repertoire holds more than 150,000 clones, with 90% as singletons. The sequences come from peripheral blood, collected 28 days after the second AZD1222 dose. These receptors all stem from an adult who received the AZD1222 COVID-19 vaccine.

V gene TRBV28 combines with J gene TRBJ1-4; D is undetermined. This CDR3 contains 12 residues. Trimming took off 5 bases at V and 2 bases at J, with 3 bases between the two ends. Germline V lookup: CDR1 MDHEN, CDR2 SYDVKM. CDR3 nucleotide sequence: TGTGCCAGCAGTACTACTAATGAAAAACTGTTTTTT. Translating gives CASSTTNEKLFF.

The rearrangement links TRBV24-1 to TRBJ1-2, with a weak D call TRBD1 (5 bases). The CDR3 runs 12 residues. Trimming shortened V by 4 bases and J by 6 bases, and 8 bases separated the two germline ends. Germline CDR1 and CDR2: KGHDR and SFDVKD. CDR3 loop: CATSESGHGYTF. CDR3 nucleotides: TGTGCCACCAGTGAGTCAGGGCATGGCTACACCTTC.

The chain carries TRBV24-1 and TRBJ2-3; no reliable D call. Trimming stripped 1 base from V and 5 bases from J, with 0 bases between. Germline V gene data show CDR1 as KGHDR and CDR2 as SFDVKD. This CDR3 has 11 amino acids. CDR3 sequence (DNA): TGTGCCACCAGTGATTTAGATACGCAGTATTTT. As protein: CATSDLDTQYF.

The chain uses TRBV4-1 and TRBJ2-6; no clear D gene. Germline V CDR1 and CDR2: MGHRA, YSYEKL. Trimming removed 4 bases at V and 3 bases at J, with 13 bases between. The CDR3 is 16 amino acids. The chain's CDR3 is CASSPPGEVGANVLTF. The CDR3 bases are TGCGCCAGCAGCCCCCCCGGCGAGGTTGGGGCCAACGTCCTGACTTTC.

The chain links TRBV29-1 to TRBJ2-1, with a weak D call TRBD2 (6 bases). The CDR3 consists of 13 residues. V was clipped by 7 bases and J by 5 bases, with 15 bases between them. The germline V gene has CDR1 SQVTM and CDR2 ANQGSEA. CDR3 bases: TGCAGCGCCGATAGCGGTCGAGACAATGAGCAGTTCTTC. It is translated as CSADSGRDNEQFF.

This chain links TRBV5-6 with TRBJ2-1, with a possible D match to TRBD2 (5 bases). Germline lookup yields CDR1 SGHDT and CDR2 YYEEEE. This CDR3 comprises 16 residues. Trimming left V 3 bases short and J 6 bases short, with 19 bases between. In DNA form, the CDR3 reads TGTGCCAGCAGCTGGAATTCGGGATTCATGTTCAATGAGCAGTTCTTC. This translates into CASSWNSGFMFNEQFF. The full variable domain, its missing parts supplied by reference TRBV5-6 and TRBJ2-1, is DAGVTQSPTHLIKTRGQQVTLRCSPKSGHDTVSWYQQALGQGPQFIFQYYEEEERQRGNFPDRFSGHQFPNYSSELNVNALLLGDSALYLCASSWNSGFMFNEQFFGPGTRLTVL.

This rearrangement joins TRBV18 to TRBJ1-5; TRBD1 agrees at 8 bases. The ends lost 3 bases at V and 8 bases at J; junction bases unmatched: 6. Germline V gene lookup returns CDR1 KGHSH and CDR2 LQKENI. The CDR3 consists of 14 residues. CDR3 protein: CASSPRTGSEPQHF. For the CDR3, the DNA is TGTGCCAGCTCACCCAGGACAGGGTCTGAGCCCCAGCATTTT.

The genes are TRBV18 and TRBJ1-4; maybe TRBD1 (6 bases). Germline CDR1 reads KGHSH; CDR2 reads LQKENI. The V and J ends lost 3 bases and 0 bases respectively, with 14 bases between them. This CDR3 comprises 17 residues. In DNA form, the CDR3 reads TGTGCCAGCTCACCTGCCAGGGGAGACGCAACTAATGAAAAACTGTTTTTT. Its translation: CASSPARGDATNEKLFF. Looking up the rest from reference TRBV18 and TRBJ1-4 gives the full variable domain: NAGVMQNPRHLVRRRGQEARLRCSPMKGHSHVYWYRQLPEEGLKFMVYLQKENIIDESGMPKERFSAEFPKEGPSILRIQQVVRGDSAAYFCASSPARGDATNEKLFFGSGTQLSVL.

This clone was seen only once. The rearrangement links TRBV7-2 to TRBJ2-5; no definite D call. The CDR3 runs to 15 residues. The V end was cut by 0 bases, the J end by 0 bases, with 8 bases between. Germline V gives CDR1 SGHTA, CDR2 FQGNSA. CDR3 region: CASSLAGWYQETQYF. The CDR3 DNA sequence: TGTGCCAGCAGCTTAGCGGGGTGGTACCAAGAGACCCAGTACTTC.

The rearrangement uses TRBV28 and TRBJ1-1; 12 nucleotides match TRBD1. Germline V lookup: CDR1 MDHEN, CDR2 SYDVKM. The CDR3 has 14 amino acids. V lost 8 bases, J lost 6 bases, and 7 bases stayed unmatched. The CDR3 reads CASLVGQGAAEAFF. DNA for the CDR3: TGTGCCAGCCTCGTGGGACAGGGGGCGGCTGAAGCTTTCTTT. Full variable domain (remainder filled in from reference TRBV28 and TRBJ1-1): DVKVTQSSRYLVKRTGEKVFLECVQDMDHENMFWYRQDPGLGLRLIYFSYDVKMKEKGDIPEGYSVSREKKERFSLILESASTNQTSMYLCASLVGQGAAEAFFGQGTRLTVV.

The gene calls are TRBV19 and TRBJ2-1, with D perhaps TRBD1 or TRBD2 (7 bases each). This CDR3 spans 13 amino acids. V gave up 7 bases and J gave up 6 bases, with 13 bases separating them. Germline lookup yields CDR1 LNHDA and CDR2 SQIVND (reference sequence). The CDR3 DNA is TGTGCCAGTATGACAGGGAGGGGCAATGAGCAGTTCTTC. Translation: CASMTGRGNEQFF.

Here the CDR3 DNA reads TGTGCCAGCAGTGACACGGGTGGCTACACCTTC. Amino acids: CASSDTGGYTF. The gene calls are TRBV9 and TRBJ1-2; D uncertain. Germline V lookup: CDR1 SGDLS, CDR2 YYNGEE. The CDR3 runs 11 residues. Trimming took 5 bases from V and 7 from J, leaving 9 bases between them. The full variable domain, with the rest looked up from reference TRBV9 and TRBJ1-2, is DSGVTQTPKHLITATGQRVTLRCSPRSGDLSVYWYQQSLDQGLQFLIQYYNGEERAKGNILERFSAQQFPDLHSELNLSSLELGDSALYFCASSDTGGYTFGSGTRLTVV.

J is TRBJ2-7 and V is TRBV4-1, with 9 positions matching TRBD1. The CDR3 extends over 16 amino acids. Unmatched junction bases numbered 5, after V lost 0 bases and J lost 2 bases. From germline, CDR1 is MGHRA and CDR2 YSYEKL. CDR3 in DNA: TGCGCCAGCAGCCAAGATACCCGGGACAGGGCCTACGAGCAGTACTTC. Its translation is CASSQDTRDRAYEQYF.

V usage is TRBV7-8 and J usage is TRBJ1-2, with D possibly matching TRBD1 (5 bases). The CDR3 totals 17 residues. Germline-derived CDR1 and CDR2 are SGHVS and FQNEAQ. V was trimmed by 5 bases and J by 4 bases, leaving 23 bases between them. The CDR3 DNA reads TGTGCCAGCAGCCTCACACGACAGAACACTCGAGGCTATGGCTACACCTTC. It translates to CASSLTRQNTRGYGYTF.

The sample holds one count of this clone. This sequence joins TRBV5-6 and TRBJ2-3; TRBD2 matches at 12 bases. Trimming at V came to 2 bases and at J to 6 bases, leaving 4 bases not matched to a gene. Germline V gene lookup returns CDR1 SGHDT and CDR2 YYEEEE. The CDR3 extends over 15 amino acids. This CDR3 reads CASSLRLAGDDTQYF. For the CDR3, the DNA is TGTGCCAGCAGCTTACGACTAGCGGGAGATGATACGCAGTATTTT.